This TCR beta chain was sequenced in a study of T cells after yellow fever vaccination. At the level of the study: Preparation of the low-cell-number fractions used SMART-Seq v4 Ultra Low Input. Findings of the study overall: Though weaker, the secondary response peaked faster, on day 5 versus 15. Relatively few clonotypes were ones that appeared in both CD4 and CD8 compartments.

Template switching with 5'RACE generated the TCR cDNA and added a universal primer site and UMIs. TCRdb used MiXCR to reprocess the 5' RACE reads, holding one entry per CDR3 protein. Of approximately 510,000 distinct CDR3 sequences in the sample, roughly a fifth were seen once. Germline V gene sequence: CDR1 LNHNV, CDR2 YYDKDF (reference sequence). The CDR3 is 14 residues long. Trimming took 5 bases from V and 4 from J; bases not matched to a gene: 6. As concerns this clonotype: Its antigen is as yet unknown.

Sequencing used PBMCs, obtained roughly 20 days after the first yellow fever vaccination. The rearrangement joins TRBV15 to TRBJ1-2; 8 nucleotides line up with TRBD1. The receptor was isolated from a man between 18 and 35 years old who received the YFV17D yellow fever vaccine. The CDR3, as DNA: TGTGCCACCAGCCCCCAGGACAGGGTCTATGGCTACACCTTC. Translated, it gives CATSPQDRVYGYTF. Looking up the rest from reference TRBV15 and TRBJ1-2 gives the full variable domain: DAMVIQNPRYQVTQFGKPVTLSCSQTLNHNVMYWYQQKSSQAPKLLFHYYDKDFNNEADTPDNFQSRRPNTSFCFLDIRSPGLGDTAMYLCATSPQDRVYGYTFGSGTRLTVV.